This T cell receptor beta chain originates from a study of neurological immune-mediated disorders. The study, taken as a whole, reports: In HTLV-1-associated myelopathy, TCR clonal expansion was greatest, and in multiple sclerosis it was least, below healthy controls.

This clonotype was detected many times. Its specificity is not known. cDNA synthesis was performed by 5'RACE with 10-nucleotide random UMIs. TCRdb independently ran MiXCR on the 5' RACE reads; one entry per CDR3 protein. The sample yields tens of thousands of distinct CDR3 sequences, roughly 4.4% seen once. Germline CDR1 and CDR2: SGHRS and YFSETQ. J lost 5 bases, V lost 4 bases, and 17 bases had no gene match. CDR3 size: 17 residues. The TCR was taken from a man in his fifties or sixties with multiple sclerosis. The sequenced sample was PBMCs. This chain uses TRBV5-1 with TRBJ2-7; 8 bases agree with TRBD1. CDR3 nucleotides: TGCGCCAGCAGCCCGTTAGCCAGGACAGGGACTGTTGACGAGCAGTACTTC. The encoded protein is CASSPLARTGTVDEQYF.